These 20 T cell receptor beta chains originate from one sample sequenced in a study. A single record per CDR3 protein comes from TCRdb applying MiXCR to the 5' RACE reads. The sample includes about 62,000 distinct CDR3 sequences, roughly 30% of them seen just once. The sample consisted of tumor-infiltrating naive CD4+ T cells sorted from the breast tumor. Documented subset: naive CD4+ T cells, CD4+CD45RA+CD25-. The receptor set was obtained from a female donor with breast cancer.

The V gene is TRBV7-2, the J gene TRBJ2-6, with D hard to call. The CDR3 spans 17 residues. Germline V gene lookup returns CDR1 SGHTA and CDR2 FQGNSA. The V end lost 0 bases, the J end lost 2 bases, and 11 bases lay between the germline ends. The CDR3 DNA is TGTGCCAGCAGCTTAGCACGAGCACTAACTGGGGCCAACGTCCTGACTTTC. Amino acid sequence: CASSLARALTGANVLTF. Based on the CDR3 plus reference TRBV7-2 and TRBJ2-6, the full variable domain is GAGVSQSPSNKVTEKGKDVELRCDPISGHTALYWYRQSLGQGLEFLIYFQGNSAPDKSGLPSDRFSAERTGGSVSTLTIQRTQQEDSAVYLCASSLARALTGANVLTFGAGSRLTVL.

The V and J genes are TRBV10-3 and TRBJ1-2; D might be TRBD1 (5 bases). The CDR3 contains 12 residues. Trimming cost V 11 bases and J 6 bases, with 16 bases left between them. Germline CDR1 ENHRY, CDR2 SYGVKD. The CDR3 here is CAVKGVEDGYTF. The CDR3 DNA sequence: TGTGCCGTAAAAGGGGTTGAAGATGGCTACACCTTC.

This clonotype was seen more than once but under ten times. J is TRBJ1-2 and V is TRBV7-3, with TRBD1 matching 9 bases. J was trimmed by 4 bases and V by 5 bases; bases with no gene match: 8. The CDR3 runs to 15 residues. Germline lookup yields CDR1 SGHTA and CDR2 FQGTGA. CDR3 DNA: TGTGCCAGCAGCCCTCAACAGGGGGCGAGCTATGGCTACACCTTC. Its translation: CASSPQQGASYGYTF.

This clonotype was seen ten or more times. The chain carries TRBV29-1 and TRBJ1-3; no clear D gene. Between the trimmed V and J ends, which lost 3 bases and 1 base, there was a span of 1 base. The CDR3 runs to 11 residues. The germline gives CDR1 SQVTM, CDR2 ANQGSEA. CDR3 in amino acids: CSVDSGNTIYF. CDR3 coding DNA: TGCAGCGTTGATTCTGGAAACACCATATATTTT.

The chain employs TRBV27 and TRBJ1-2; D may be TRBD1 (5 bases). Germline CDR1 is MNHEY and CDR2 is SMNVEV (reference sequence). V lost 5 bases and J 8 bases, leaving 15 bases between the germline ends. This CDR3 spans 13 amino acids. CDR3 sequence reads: CASSPQGLAGYTF. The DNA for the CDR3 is TGTGCCAGCAGTCCCCAGGGTCTGGCCGGCTACACCTTC.

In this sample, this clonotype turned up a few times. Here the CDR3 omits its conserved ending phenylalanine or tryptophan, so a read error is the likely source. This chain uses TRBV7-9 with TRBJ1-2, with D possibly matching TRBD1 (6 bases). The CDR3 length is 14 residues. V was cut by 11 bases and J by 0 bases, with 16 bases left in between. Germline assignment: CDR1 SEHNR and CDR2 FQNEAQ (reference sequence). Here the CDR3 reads CAAPGGGTNYGYTY. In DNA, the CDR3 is TGTGCCGCCCCCGGAGGGGGGACTAACTATGGCTACACCTAC.

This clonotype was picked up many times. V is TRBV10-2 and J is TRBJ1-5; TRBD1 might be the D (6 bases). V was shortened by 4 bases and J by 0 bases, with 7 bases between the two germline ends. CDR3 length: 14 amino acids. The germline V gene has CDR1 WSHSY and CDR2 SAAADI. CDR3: CASSGTDSNQPQHF. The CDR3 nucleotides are TGCGCCAGCAGTGGGACAGATAGCAATCAGCCCCAGCATTTT.

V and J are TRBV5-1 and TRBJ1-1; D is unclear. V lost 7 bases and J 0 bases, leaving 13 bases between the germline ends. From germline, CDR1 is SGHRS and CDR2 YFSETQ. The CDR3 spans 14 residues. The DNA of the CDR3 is TGCGCCAGCGAGGCAGCCGGGATGAACACTGAAGCTTTCTTT. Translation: CASEAAGMNTEAFF.

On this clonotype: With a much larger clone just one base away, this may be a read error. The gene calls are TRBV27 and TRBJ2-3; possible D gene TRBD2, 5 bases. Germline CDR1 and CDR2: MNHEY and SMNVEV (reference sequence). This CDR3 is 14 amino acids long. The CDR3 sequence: CTSSLKRSTDTQYF. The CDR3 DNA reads TGTACCAGCAGTCTCAAGCGGAGCACAGATACGCAGTATTTT.

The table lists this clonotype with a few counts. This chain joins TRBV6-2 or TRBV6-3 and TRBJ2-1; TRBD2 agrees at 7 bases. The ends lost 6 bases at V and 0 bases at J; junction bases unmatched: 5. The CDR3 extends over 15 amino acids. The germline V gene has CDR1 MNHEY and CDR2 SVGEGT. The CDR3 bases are TGTGCCAGCAGGATAGCGGGCAGCTCCTACAATGAGCAGTTCTTC. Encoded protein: CASRIAGSSYNEQFF.

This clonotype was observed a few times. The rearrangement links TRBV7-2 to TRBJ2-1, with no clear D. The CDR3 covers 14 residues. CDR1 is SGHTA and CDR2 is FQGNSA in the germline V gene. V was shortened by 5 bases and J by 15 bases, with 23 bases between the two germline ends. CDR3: CASSPRGSLVVLFF. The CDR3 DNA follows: TGTGCCAGCAGCCCCCGTGGCTCTTTAGTCGTGCTGTTCTTC.

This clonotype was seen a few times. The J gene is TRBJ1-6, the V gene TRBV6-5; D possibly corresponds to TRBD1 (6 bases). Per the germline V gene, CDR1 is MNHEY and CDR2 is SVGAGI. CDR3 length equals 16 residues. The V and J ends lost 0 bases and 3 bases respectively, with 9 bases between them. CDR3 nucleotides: TGTGCCAGCAGTTACTCGGGGACATTCTATAATTCACCCCTCCACTTT. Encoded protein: CASSYSGTFYNSPLHF.

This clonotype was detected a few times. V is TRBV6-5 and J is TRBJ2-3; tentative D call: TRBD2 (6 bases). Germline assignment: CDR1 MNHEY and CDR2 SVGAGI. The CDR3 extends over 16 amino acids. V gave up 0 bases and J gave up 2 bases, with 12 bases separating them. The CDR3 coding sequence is TGTGCCAGCAGTTACTCTAGCGGAGCCAACACAGATACGCAGTATTTT. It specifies CASSYSSGANTDTQYF.

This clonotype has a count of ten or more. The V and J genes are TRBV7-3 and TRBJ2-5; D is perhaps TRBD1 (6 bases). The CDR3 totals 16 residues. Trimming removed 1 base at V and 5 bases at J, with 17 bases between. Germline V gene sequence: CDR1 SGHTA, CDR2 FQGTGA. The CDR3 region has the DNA TGTGCCAGCAGCTTAAATTCGGGGTCTGGACAGGAGACCCAGTACTTC. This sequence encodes CASSLNSGSGQETQYF.

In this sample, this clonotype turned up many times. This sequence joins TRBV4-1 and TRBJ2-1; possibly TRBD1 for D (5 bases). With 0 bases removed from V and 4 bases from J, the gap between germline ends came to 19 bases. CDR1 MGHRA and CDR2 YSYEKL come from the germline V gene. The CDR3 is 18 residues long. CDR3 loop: CASSQDGIGEGAYNEQFF. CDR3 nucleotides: TGCGCCAGCAGCCAAGATGGAATAGGTGAAGGGGCATACAATGAGCAGTTCTTC.

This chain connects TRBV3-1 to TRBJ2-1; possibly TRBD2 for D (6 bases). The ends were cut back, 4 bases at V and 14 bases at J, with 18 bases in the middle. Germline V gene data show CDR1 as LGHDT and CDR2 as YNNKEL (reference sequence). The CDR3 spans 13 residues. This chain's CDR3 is CASSPPGVKGEFF. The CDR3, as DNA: TGTGCCAGCAGCCCGCCGGGAGTTAAAGGCGAGTTCTTC.

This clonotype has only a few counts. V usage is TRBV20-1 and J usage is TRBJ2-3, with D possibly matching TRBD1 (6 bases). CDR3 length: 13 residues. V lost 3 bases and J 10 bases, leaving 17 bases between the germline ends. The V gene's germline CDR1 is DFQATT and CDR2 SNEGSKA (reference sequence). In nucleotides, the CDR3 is TGCAGTGCTAGTACGGTCAGAGGGGGATCGCAGTATTTT. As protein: CSASTVRGGSQYF.

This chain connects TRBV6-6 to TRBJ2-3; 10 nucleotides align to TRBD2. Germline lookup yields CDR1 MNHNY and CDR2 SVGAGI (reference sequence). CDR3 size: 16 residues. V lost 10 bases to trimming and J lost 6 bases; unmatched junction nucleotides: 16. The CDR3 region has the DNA TGTGCCACCAGATGGGAAGGGAGCGGGGGGGCCGATACGCAGTATTTT. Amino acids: CATRWEGSGGADTQYF.

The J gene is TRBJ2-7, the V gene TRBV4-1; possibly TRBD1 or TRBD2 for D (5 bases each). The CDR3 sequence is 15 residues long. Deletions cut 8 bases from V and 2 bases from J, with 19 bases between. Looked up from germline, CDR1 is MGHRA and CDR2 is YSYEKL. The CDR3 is CASCRDRDGAYEQYF. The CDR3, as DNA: TGCGCCAGCTGCCGAGACCGGGACGGTGCCTACGAGCAGTACTTC.

This CDR3 is CASRKGLGSNQPQHF. The CDR3 nucleotides read TGTGCCAGCCGGAAGGGGCTGGGGTCGAATCAGCCCCAGCATTTT. V usage is TRBV2 and J usage is TRBJ1-5, with D tentatively TRBD1 (5 bases). The CDR3 loop spans 15 amino acids. Germline CDR1 reads SNHLY; CDR2 reads FYNNEI. Trimming removed 8 bases at V and 4 bases at J, with 18 bases between.